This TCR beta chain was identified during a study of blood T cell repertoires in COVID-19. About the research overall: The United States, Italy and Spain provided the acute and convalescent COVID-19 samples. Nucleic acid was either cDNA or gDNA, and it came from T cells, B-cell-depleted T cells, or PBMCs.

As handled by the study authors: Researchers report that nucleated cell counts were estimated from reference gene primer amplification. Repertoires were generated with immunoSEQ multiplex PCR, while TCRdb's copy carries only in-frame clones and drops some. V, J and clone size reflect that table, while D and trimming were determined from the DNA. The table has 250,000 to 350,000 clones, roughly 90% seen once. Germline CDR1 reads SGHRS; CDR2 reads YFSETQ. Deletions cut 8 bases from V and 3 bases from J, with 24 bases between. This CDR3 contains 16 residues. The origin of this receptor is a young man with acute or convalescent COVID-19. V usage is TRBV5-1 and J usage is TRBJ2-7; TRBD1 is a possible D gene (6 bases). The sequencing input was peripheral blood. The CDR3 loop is CASGKTGQRSDYEQYF. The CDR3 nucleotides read TGCGCCAGTGGGAAAACCGGACAGAGGTCAGACTACGAGCAGTACTTC.